This entry concerns a single T cell receptor beta chain. The sample comes from a study of technical replicates of blood from several donors. CDR1 SGHRS and CDR2 YFSETQ come from the germline V gene. With 0 bases removed from V and 4 bases from J, the gap between germline ends came to 16 bases. This CDR3 has 16 residues. Here immunoSEQ multiplex PCR was the method, and the copy in TCRdb shows in-frame clones only, minus some. The table records under 80,000 clones, 94% of them present only once. The TCR originated in a human donor in good health. The chain combines TRBV5-1 with TRBJ1-2; D remains unclear. The specimen sequenced was T cells isolated from PBMCs. CDR3 loop: CASSLGAENPSYGYTF. DNA of the CDR3: TGCGCCAGCAGCTTGGGGGCAGAAAATCCCTCCTATGGCTACACCTTC. Complete variable domain (other parts from reference TRBV5-1 and TRBJ1-2): KAGVTQTPRYLIKTRGQQVTLSCSPISGHRSVSWYQQTPGQGLQFLFEYFSETQRNKGNFPGRFSGRQFSNSRSEMNVSTLELGDSALYLCASSLGAENPSYGYTFGSGTRLTVV.